This TCR beta chain was recovered during a study of shared clonotypes between healthy human individuals. General study findings and limits: Clonotype sharing among donors, it was expected, would be affected by sequencing depth.

This table comes from immunoSEQ multiplex PCR, and its TCRdb copy is limited to in-frame clones, with some not included. The sample yields 400,000 to 600,000 clones, 60% to 80% seen once. Germline V gene lookup returns CDR1 SGHAT and CDR2 FQNNGV. Trimming took off 0 bases at V and 8 bases at J, with 7 bases between the two ends. CDR3 length: 12 residues. Every donor, a Caucasian adult, lived in Nashville, Tennessee. Regarding this clone: Its antigen is as yet unknown.

The sequenced sample consisted of PBMCs. The chain combines TRBV11-2 with TRBJ1-2; TRBD1 is a possible D gene (5 bases). The TCR comes from a middle-aged woman in good health. Some clones in this sample may be carry-over from other donors' samples. The CDR3 nucleotides are TGTGCCAGCAGCTTAGATCGGGGGGGCTACACCTTC. Protein product: CASSLDRGGYTF.